This T cell receptor beta chain was observed in a study of CD8+ T cells in alopecia areata. Study summary: For the treated group, dosing was oral tofacitinib at 5 to 10 mg twice daily.

The table lists this clone with a few counts. The investigators collected lesional scalp punch biopsies and peripheral blood from alopecia areata patients. The sequencing template was cDNA reverse transcribed from extracted RNA. Clones were sequenced by immunoSEQ multiplex PCR, and TCRdb holds only the in-frame ones, with some missing. The profile covers some 180,000 clones, with almost 65% appearing a single time and about 1.7% taken by the ten largest. The CDR3 extends over 14 amino acids. Germline CDR1 is SGHNT and CDR2 is YENEEA. Trimming removed 4 bases at V and 5 bases at J, with 15 bases between.

The V call is TRBV11-3, the J call TRBJ2-7; a possible D gene is TRBD1 (6 bases). Sequenced here: CD4+ T cells sorted from blood, sampled at week 0. The receptor's source is a human donor with alopecia areata. The CDR3 nucleotides read TGTGCCAGCAGCTCCTCTCCGGACAGTAACGAGCAGTACTTC. This sequence encodes CASSSSPDSNEQYF.